These T cell receptor beta chains were read from a single sample in a study of T cell changes during pregnancy in multiple sclerosis. Sequenced by immunoSEQ multiplex PCR; TCRdb stores in-frame clones only, minus some. The data contain roughly 35,000 clones, roughly nine tenths of them singletons. The sample in question was CD4+ T cells from peripheral blood mononuclear cells, obtained after pregnancy. These receptors all stem from a female donor with multiple sclerosis, enrolled in a pregnancy study. CDR3s include the opening cysteine and the closing phenylalanine or tryptophan. The D gene is left open where the match is weak. Not every row has a clone size; where given, it reads once, few, many or a size class.

TRBJ1-6	-	TRBV2	TRBD1	TGTGCCAGCAAGTGGACAGGCGCAAATTCACCCCTCCACTTT	CASKWTGANSPLHF
TRBJ2-3	-	TRBV10-3	TRBD2	TGTGCCATCGGCACTAGCGGGAGCACAGATACGCAGTATTTT	CAIGTSGSTDTQYF
TRBJ2-2	-	TRBV27	TRBD2	TGTGCCAGCAGTTCTAACGCGGGACTAGGGACCGGGGAGCTGTTTTTT	CASSSNAGLGTGELFF
TRBJ2-7	-	TRBV29-1	TRBD1	TGCAGCGTTGAGAAGACAGGGTCCTACTACGAGCAGTACTTC	CSVEKTGSYYEQYF
TRBJ1-1	-	TRBV28	-	TGTGCCAGCATCGAATGGGGAGGGGGCACTGAAGCTTTCTTT	CASIEWGGGTEAFF
TRBJ1-3	-	TRBV4-1	-	TGCGCCAGCAGCCAAGAAAGCCCTGGAAACACCATATATTTT	CASSQESPGNTIYF
TRBJ2-1	-	TRBV4-1	TRBD2	TGCGCCAGCAGCCAGATGGGACTAGCATTCTTATATGAGCAGTTCTTC	CASSQMGLAFLYEQFF
TRBJ1-2	-	TRBV7-3	-	TGTGCCAGCAGCTTAACGGGGGGGCCTGGTGGCTACACCTTC	CASSLTGGPGGYTF
TRBJ2-4	-	TRBV7-2	TRBD2	TGTGCCAGCAGCTTAGTTTTTAGCGGGGGGGCCAAAAACATTCAGTACTTC	CASSLVFSGGAKNIQYF
TRBJ2-7	-	TRBV18	-	TGTGCCAGCTCACCATACAGGGAGCCCTACGAGCAGTACTTC	CASSPYREPYEQYF
TRBJ2-4	-	TRBV30	-	TGTGCCTGGAGCGTGGGGCCAAGGAACATTCAGTACTTC	CAWSVGPRNIQYF
TRBJ2-2	-	TRBV18	TRBD2	TGTGCCAGCTCACCAGTCGCGCCTAGCGGGAGTGAGGAGCTGTTTTTT	CASSPVAPSGSEELFF
TRBJ1-2	-	TRBV18	TRBD1	TGTGCCAGCTCACCGGACAGGTCCTATGGCTACACCTTC	CASSPDRSYGYTF
TRBJ1-4	once	TRBV7-9	TRBD1	TGTGCCAGCAGCTTACGACAGGGGGACGGTGAAAAACTGTTTTTT	CASSLRQGDGEKLFF
TRBJ2-3	-	TRBV7-9	TRBD2	TGTGCCAGCAGCTTAAGGGATGCGGGAGGGGGAGATACGCAGTATTTT	CASSLRDAGGGDTQYF
TRBJ2-5	-	TRBV6-6	TRBD1	TGTGCCAGCAGTAAAGGGACAGGTCAAACCCAGTACTTC	CASSKGTGQTQYF
TRBJ2-1	-	TRBV5-4	TRBD2	TGTGCCAGCAGCTTTGATAGCGGGAGGGCACAGTTCTTC	CASSFDSGRAQFF
TRBJ2-7	-	TRBV9	-	TGTGCCAGCAGCGTAGGGGGTAGCGTTGGTTACGAGCAGTACTTC	CASSVGGSVGYEQYF
TRBJ1-6	-	TRBV18	-	TGTGCCAGCTCACCTCAACCTGGACAGAGAAATTCTGCCCTCCACTTT	CASSPQPGQRNSALHF
TRBJ2-7	-	TRBV28	TRBD1	TGTGCCAGCAGTACCGGGACAGGGGATTACGAGCAGTACTTC	CASSTGTGDYEQYF
TRBJ2-4	-	TRBV25-1	-	TGTGCCAGTTCGACAGGCCCGGGGAACATTCAGTACTTC	CASSTGPGNIQYF
TRBJ2-3	-	TRBV30	TRBD1	TGTGCCTGGAGTGGGTGGGCAGGGGGCATAACAGATACGCAGTATTTT	CAWSGWAGGITDTQYF
TRBJ1-1	-	TRBV10-3	-	TGTGCCATCAGTGACTCAAAGAGGGTGGCCACTGAAGCTTTCTTT	CAISDSKRVATEAFF
TRBJ1-1	-	TRBV7-2	-	TGTGCCAGCAGCCTCCGGGTGGCTGAAGCTTTCTTT	CASSLRVAEAFF
TRBJ2-3	-	TRBV7-2	-	TGTGCCAGCAGCTACAGGTCCGATACGCAGTATTTT	CASSYRSDTQYF
TRBJ1-2	-	TRBV6-5	TRBD1	TGTGCCAGCAGTTCACCGGGACAGGGGATGGATGGCTACACCTTC	CASSSPGQGMDGYTF
TRBJ1-1	-	TRBV6-5	-	TGTGCCAGCAGTTACTCGAATGGGAGGGACACTGAAGCTTTCTTT	CASSYSNGRDTEAFF
TRBJ2-5	-	TRBV7-3	TRBD2	TGTGCCAGCAGCTTTAGCGGGAGCGATGAGACCCAGTACTTC	CASSFSGSDETQYF
TRBJ2-3	-	TRBV5-1	-	TGCGCCAGCAGCGAGATTGGGGCCCCCGATGGGAATACGCAGTATTTT	CASSEIGAPDGNTQYF
TRBJ1-6	-	TRBV7-2	TRBD1	TGTGCCAGCAGTTCATTCGGGACAGGACATAATTCACCCCTCCACTTT	CASSSFGTGHNSPLHF
TRBJ1-2	-	TRBV15	-	TGTGCCACCAGCGGAAGGGGTGGCTATGGCTACACCTTC	CATSGRGGYGYTF
TRBJ2-1	-	TRBV10-3	-	TGTGCCATCAGTCCTTCAAATGCGGGGAAATACAATGAGCAGTTCTTC	CAISPSNAGKYNEQFF
TRBJ1-2	once	TRBV27	TRBD1	TGTGCCAGCAGTCCCATCGGACAGGGTGGCTATGGCTACACCTTC	CASSPIGQGGYGYTF
TRBJ1-4	-	TRBV10-1	TRBD1	TGCGCCAGCAGTATGGACAGGGGGCGGAACGAAAAACTGTTTTTT	CASSMDRGRNEKLFF
TRBJ2-7	-	TRBV6-1	-	TGTGCCAGCAGTGTCCTGACAGCGACCTACGAGCAGTACTTC	CASSVLTATYEQYF
TRBJ2-3	-	TRBV10-3	-	TGTGCCATCAAAGGAGCGGTGTCTAGCACAGATACGCAGTATTTT	CAIKGAVSSTDTQYF
TRBJ2-7	-	TRBV4-3	-	TGCGCCAGCAGCCAAGGAGGGGGACGAAGCTACGAGCAGTACTTC	CASSQGGGRSYEQYF
TRBJ1-6	-	TRBV2	TRBD1	TGTGCCAGCAGTGGGACAGGAGGGAATTCACCCCTCCACTTT	CASSGTGGNSPLHF
TRBJ2-3	-	TRBV5-1	-	TGCGCCAGCGGAATTCAGGGGTCGGGCACAGATACGCAGTATTTT	CASGIQGSGTDTQYF
TRBJ1-1	-	TRBV4-1	-	TGCGCCAGCAGCCAAGATCTCAGCCGGGTAAAAGCTTTCTTT	CASSQDLSRVKAFF
TRBJ2-7	-	TRBV28	TRBD1	TGTGCCAGCAGTTTCCGTGCCAGGGGGATCGCGAGTGAGCAGTACTTC	CASSFRARGIASEQYF
TRBJ1-3	-	TRBV5-6	-	TGTGCCAGCAGCTTGGCAGGGTTGGATGCTGGAAACACCATATATTTT	CASSLAGLDAGNTIYF
TRBJ2-4	-	TRBV6-5	-	TGTGCCAGCAGTTACTCGGCAGGGCGGCAAAACATTCAGTACTTC	CASSYSAGRQNIQYF
TRBJ2-7	-	TRBV28	-	TGTGCCAGCAGTAATACAGGGCACCTAAGAGACGAGCAGTACTTC	CASSNTGHLRDEQYF
TRBJ2-1	-	TRBV5-1	TRBD1	TGCGCCAGCAGCCTCACCGGGACAGCCGACTCCTACAATGAGCAGTTCTTC	CASSLTGTADSYNEQFF
TRBJ2-3	-	TRBV7-3	-	TGTGCCAGCAGCTTAGACATCTTCACAGATACGCAGTATTTT	CASSLDIFTDTQYF
TRBJ1-3	-	TRBV9	-	TGTGCCAGCAGTCCACGTATATCGAGCTCTGGAAACACCATATATTTT	CASSPRISSSGNTIYF
TRBJ1-2	-	TRBV5-5	TRBD1	TGTGCCAGCAGCCTCCGGGACAGGGGAGATGGCTACACCTTC	CASSLRDRGDGYTF
TRBJ1-1	-	TRBV20-1	-	TGCAGTGGGGGACAGAACACTGAAGCTTTCTTT	CSGGQNTEAFF
TRBJ2-2	-	TRBV7-3	-	TGTGCCAGCAGCTTACGGGGGAACACCGGGGAGCTGTTTTTT	CASSLRGNTGELFF
TRBJ1-2	-	TRBV30	-	TGTGCCTGGAGTGACGGCGTCAGGCGCTATGGCTACACCTTC	CAWSDGVRRYGYTF
TRBJ2-7	-	TRBV7-8	TRBD1	TGTGCCAGCAGCTCAGGGGGTAGCGAGCAGTACTTC	CASSSGGSEQYF